The 3 T cell receptor beta chains below all came from one sample that was sequenced in a study of OX40 agonist ivuxolimab in advanced cancers. TCRdb's table, derived via immunoSEQ multiplex PCR, lists solely in-frame clones and lacks some. The table includes 65,000 to 95,000 clones, just under 95% detected once. Sequenced material: CD4+ or CD8+ T cells sorted from blood, taken in a trial of the OX40 agonist ivuxolimab. These receptors all stem from an adult with an advanced solid tumor such as melanoma, head and neck, liver or kidney cancer.

The table lists this clone with a count of one. This chain joins TRBV27 and TRBJ2-7; 9 nucleotides match TRBD1. The CDR3 has 15 amino acids. Per the germline V gene, CDR1 is MNHEY and CDR2 is SMNVEV (reference sequence). V shed 2 bases and J 7 bases; nucleotides not matched to a gene: 9. The CDR3: CASSLRGQGGVEQYF. DNA for the CDR3: TGTGCCAGCAGTTTAAGGGGACAGGGTGGGGTAGAGCAGTACTTC.

The rearrangement uses TRBV7-5 and TRBJ2-7. TRBV7-5 is tagged as a pseudogene. The CDR3 is 17 residues long. CDR3 sequence reads: CVRSLGSGTGRNYEQYF. The CDR3 DNA reads TGTGTCAGAAGCTTAGGATCCGGGACGGGACGTAACTACGAGCAGTACTTC.

The chain couples TRBV11-2 to TRBJ1-6; TRBD1 is a possible D gene (5 bases). The length of the CDR3 is 14 residues. Germline V lookup: CDR1 SGHAT, CDR2 FQNNGV. Trimming removed 10 bases at V and 7 bases at J, with 17 bases between. CDR3 region: CATLPGGPNSPLHF. The CDR3 DNA sequence: TGTGCCACCCTACCCGGGGGTCCGAATTCACCCCTCCACTTT.